Each of the 11 T cell receptor beta chains below was sequenced from the same sample in a study of shared clonotypes between healthy human individuals. Assay used: immunoSEQ multiplex PCR; TCRdb lists only in-frame clones, some missing. The sample contains under 700,000 clones, approximately 95% of which appear only once. Naive CD8 populations comprised CD45RO-negative cells positively selected for CCR7, excluding terminally differentiated effector memory CD45RA+ cells. The sequenced sample consisted of naive CD8+ T cells sorted from blood. These receptors were obtained from a woman aged 25 to 39 in good health.

V usage is TRBV5-1 and J usage is TRBJ2-7, with D perhaps TRBD1 (6 bases). V was clipped by 9 bases and J by 0 bases, with 13 bases between them. There are 13 residues in the CDR3. CDR1 and CDR2 (germline): SGHRS, YFSETQ. The CDR3 bases are TGCGCCATCCAGGGGTCTCACTCCTACGAGCAGTACTTC. It codes for CAIQGSHSYEQYF.

This rearrangement joins TRBV10-2 to TRBJ2-1; D may be TRBD1 or TRBD2 (6 bases each). The germline CDR1 and CDR2 sequences are WSHSY and SAAADI. The CDR3 length is 14 residues. V lost 8 bases, J lost 6 bases, and 17 bases lay in between. The CDR3 DNA reads as TGCGCCAGCGGTCAATCGGGGGCTTTCAATGAGCAGTTCTTC. Translating gives CASGQSGAFNEQFF.

Here the CDR3 DNA reads TGTGCCAGCAGCGTAGCTGGGACAGGGATCCCCTACGAGCAGTACTTC. Translation gives CASSVAGTGIPYEQYF. V and J are TRBV9 and TRBJ2-7, with 9 bases matching TRBD1. The germline V gene has CDR1 SGDLS and CDR2 YYNGEE. The V segment lost 0 bases and the J segment 2 bases; nucleotides outside the gene matches: 6. This CDR3 has 16 amino acids.

This chain joins TRBV29-1 and TRBJ2-1; tentative D call: TRBD1 (7 bases). Germline CDR1 SQVTM, CDR2 ANQGSEA. The CDR3 length is 15 residues. V dropped 5 bases and J dropped 0 bases, with 14 bases sitting between them. In DNA form, the CDR3 reads TGCAGCGTTTTTGGGCGGGACAGCTCCTACAATGAGCAGTTCTTC. Translating it yields CSVFGRDSSYNEQFF.

This clone was seen once. The chain links TRBV6-6 to TRBJ1-1; 10 nucleotides align to TRBD1. With V trimmed by 5 bases and J by 7 bases, 7 bases remained unmatched. Germline V gives CDR1 MNHNY, CDR2 SVGAGI (reference sequence). The CDR3 sequence is 14 residues long. DNA for the CDR3: TGTGCCAGCAGTCGACAGGGGGCTAGGGGTGAAGCTTTCTTT. As protein: CASSRQGARGEAFF.

The chain links TRBV28 to TRBJ1-1, with unresolved D. Germline V gene lookup returns CDR1 MDHEN and CDR2 SYDVKM. The CDR3 is 13 residues long. Trimming left V 3 bases short and J 3 bases short, with 8 bases between. The CDR3 DNA reads TGTGCCAGCAGTTTTGCCGGGGACACTGAAGCTTTCTTT. It is translated as CASSFAGDTEAFF.

The chain employs TRBV7-9 and TRBJ1-2, with 7 bases identical to TRBD1. Germline CDR1 reads SEHNR; CDR2 reads FQNEAQ (reference sequence). CDR3 size: 14 residues. V lost 5 bases, J lost 4 bases, and 7 bases stayed unmatched. Here the CDR3 reads CASSTGAGLYGYTF. As DNA, the CDR3 is TGTGCCAGCAGCACAGGGGCCGGTCTCTATGGCTACACCTTC.

The rearrangement uses TRBV5-1 and TRBJ2-7; 8 nucleotides align to TRBD1. J was trimmed by 0 bases and V by 5 bases; bases with no gene match: 4. The length of the CDR3 is 14 residues. In germline, CDR1 is SGHRS, CDR2 YFSETQ. The CDR3: CASSGTGFSYEQYF. CDR3 nucleotides: TGCGCCAGCAGTGGGACAGGTTTCTCCTACGAGCAGTACTTC.

This chain joins TRBV5-6 and TRBJ1-1, with D perhaps TRBD1 (6 bases). Trimming took off 2 bases at V and 6 bases at J, with 14 bases between the two ends. The CDR3 length is 14 residues. CDR1 and CDR2 (germline): SGHDT, YYEEEE. For the CDR3, the DNA is TGTGCCAGCAGCTTTACAGGGTACAACCCTGAAGCTTTCTTT. Protein product: CASSFTGYNPEAFF. The complete variable domain, with remaining parts taken from reference TRBV5-6 and TRBJ1-1, reads DAGVTQSPTHLIKTRGQQVTLRCSPKSGHDTVSWYQQALGQGPQFIFQYYEEEERQRGNFPDRFSGHQFPNYSSELNVNALLLGDSALYLCASSFTGYNPEAFFGQGTRLTVV.

This clone has a single count. The V and J genes are TRBV5-8 and TRBJ2-7, with 8 nucleotides matching TRBD2. The CDR3 sequence is 16 residues long. The J segment lost 2 bases and the V segment lost 3 bases, leaving 10 bases of the junction unmatched. Germline loops: CDR1 SGHTS, CDR2 YDEGEE. The CDR3 is CASSWGYGGRTYEQYF. In DNA form, the CDR3 reads TGTGCCAGCAGCTGGGGATATGGCGGGAGGACCTACGAGCAGTACTTC.

This chain links TRBV9 with TRBJ2-7, with D tentatively TRBD2 (5 bases). The CDR3 has 13 amino acids. In germline, CDR1 is SGDLS, CDR2 YYNGEE. Trimming cost V 1 base and J 6 bases, with 11 bases left between them. The CDR3 coding sequence is TGTGCCAGCAGCGTATTGGTCGAGGGCGAGCAGTACTTC. Amino acid sequence: CASSVLVEGEQYF.